These T cell receptor beta chains were read from a single sample in a study of blood T cell repertoires in COVID-19. Method: immunoSEQ multiplex PCR; TCRdb's copy keeps in-frame clones and lacks some. This table holds about 320,000 clones, 89% found once. Specimen: peripheral blood. These receptors were collected from a young woman with COVID-19, enrolled during active disease. The CDR3 runs from the conserved cysteine through the conserved F or W. The D gene is left open where the match is weak. Size tells how often a clone was seen (once, few, many) or the class of an expanded clone, and some rows leave it out.

CDR3 length | clone size | J gene | D gene | V gene | CDR3 protein | CDR3 DNA
12 | - | TRBJ2-7 | - | TRBV7-9 | CASSWRTDEQYF | TGTGCCAGCAGCTGGAGAACGGACGAGCAGTACTTC
15 | - | TRBJ1-2 | - | TRBV28 | CASRRPGQGISGYTF | TGTGCCAGCAGAAGGCCAGGGCAGGGGATATCTGGCTACACCTTC
13 | - | TRBJ1-3 | - | TRBV30 | CACTDSHGNTIYF | TGTGCCTGCACAGACAGTCATGGAAACACCATATATTTT
15 | - | TRBJ1-2 | TRBD1 | TRBV18 | CASSPLGQSNYGYTF | TGTGCCAGCTCACCACTGGGACAGAGCAACTATGGCTACACCTTC
16 | - | TRBJ2-1 | TRBD2 | TRBV10-1 | CASSEWTSGGASEQFF | TGCGCCAGCAGTGAGTGGACTAGCGGGGGGGCCTCTGAGCAGTTCTTC
17 | - | TRBJ1-1 | TRBD1 | TRBV6-1 | CASSGRTGSYVNTEAFF | TGTGCCAGCAGTGGGAGGACAGGGTCGTACGTGAACACTGAAGCTTTCTTT
12 | - | TRBJ1-1 | - | TRBV20-1 | CSASREYTEAFF | TGCAGTGCTAGTAGGGAGTACACTGAAGCTTTCTTT
14 | few | TRBJ1-2 | TRBD1 | TRBV5-1 | CASSFGDRGYGYTF | TGCGCCAGCAGCTTTGGGGACAGAGGGTATGGCTACACCTTC
11 | - | TRBJ1-2 | TRBD1 | TRBV7-7 | CASSLTDRWTF | TGTGCCAGCAGCTTAACGGACAGGTGGACCTTC
13 | - | TRBJ1-1 | - | TRBV4-1 | CASSHPSGGVAFF | TGCGCCAGCAGCCACCCGAGTGGGGGGGTTGCTTTCTTT
14 | - | TRBJ1-3 | - | TRBV7-2 | CASSSPGSGNTIYF | TGTGCCAGCAGCTCTCCAGGGTCTGGAAACACCATATATTTT
12 | - | TRBJ2-3 | - | TRBV10-3 | CAISPYTDTQYF | TGTGCCATCAGTCCTTACACAGATACGCAGTATTTT
21 | few | TRBJ1-5 | TRBD1 | TRBV4-1 | CASSQVTSGTGQGAGNQPQHF | TGCGCCAGCAGCCAAGTAACTTCCGGGACAGGGCAAGGGGCAGGCAATCAGCCCCAGCATTTT
14 | - | TRBJ2-1 | TRBD1 | TRBV6-5 | CASSYATGWDEQFF | TGTGCCAGCAGTTATGCGACAGGGTGGGATGAGCAGTTCTTC
11 | - | TRBJ1-1 | - | TRBV29-1 | CSVAGVLQAFF | TGCAGCGTTGCAGGGGTTCTACAAGCTTTCTTT
15 | - | TRBJ1-1 | TRBD1 | TRBV28 | CASSYVGTGDTEAFF | TGTGCCAGCAGTTATGTCGGGACAGGGGACACTGAAGCTTTCTTT
16 | - | TRBJ2-5 | TRBD1 | TRBV15 | CATSRGDRGNQETQYF | TGTGCCACCAGCAGAGGGGACAGGGGGAATCAAGAGACCCAGTACTTC
15 | few | TRBJ2-5 | - | TRBV3-1/TRBV3-2 | CASSQVRQRWETQYF | TGTGCCAGCAGCCAAGTGAGACAGAGGTGGGAGACCCAGTACTTC
13 | - | TRBJ1-1 | - | TRBV4-2 | CASSQGADTEAFF | TGTGCCAGCAGCCAAGGGGCCGACACTGAAGCTTTCTTT
18 | - | TRBJ2-1 | - | TRBV6-2/TRBV6-3 | CASSYPPSLVGPLLIPFF | TGTGCCAGCAGTTATCCACCTTCTCTAGTAGGTCCCCTCCTTATTCCGTTCTTC
14 | - | TRBJ2-1 | TRBD2 | TRBV2 | CASRLAGGPEEQFF | TGTGCCAGCAGGCTAGCGGGGGGGCCGGAGGAGCAGTTCTTC
17 | - | TRBJ1-2 | - | TRBV5-4 | CASSLSGRVAANYGYTF | TGTGCCAGCAGCTTGTCGGGCAGGGTGGCGGCTAACTATGGCTACACCTTC
13 | - | TRBJ1-1 | - | TRBV6-5 | CAGTGTPNTEAFF | TGTGCCGGTACCGGGACACCGAACACTGAAGCTTTCTTT
11 | - | TRBJ1-4 | - | TRBV30 | CAWSRVEKLFF | TGTGCCTGGAGTCGGGTTGAAAAACTGTTTTTT
15 | - | TRBJ1-2 | - | TRBV7-6 | CASSPGWGGDYGYTF | TGTGCCAGCAGCCCGGGATGGGGTGGCGACTATGGCTACACCTTC
16 | - | TRBJ2-1 | TRBD1 | TRBV13 | CASSFSQGAAYNEQFF | TGTGCCAGCAGCTTTAGCCAGGGGGCCGCCTACAATGAGCAGTTCTTC
13 | - | TRBJ1-2 | - | TRBV6-5 | CASSLTGNYGYTF | TGTGCCAGCAGTCTGACAGGAAACTATGGCTACACCTTC
13 | - | TRBJ1-1 | - | TRBV5-1 | CASSADRDTEAFF | TGCGCCAGCAGCGCGGACAGAGACACTGAAGCTTTCTTT
14 | - | TRBJ2-5 | - | TRBV27 | CASSLAATGETQYF | TGTGCCAGCAGTTTAGCAGCGACCGGTGAGACCCAGTACTTC
14 | - | TRBJ2-7 | - | TRBV5-1 | CASSFLGTSYEQYF | TGCGCCAGCAGCTTCCTGGGCACGTCCTACGAGCAGTACTTC
14 | - | TRBJ2-5 | - | TRBV27 | CASSLEGRGETQYF | TGTGCCAGCAGTTTGGAAGGCAGGGGAGAGACCCAGTACTTC
13 | - | TRBJ2-5 | - | TRBV18 | CASSQGQEGTQYF | TGTGCCAGCTCTCAAGGACAGGAGGGAACCCAGTACTTC
14 | few | TRBJ2-3 | - | TRBV29-1 | CSVAGTLGGDTQYF | TGCAGCGTCGCCGGGACATTGGGTGGAGATACGCAGTATTTT
13 | - | TRBJ1-5 | - | TRBV27 | CASSLTENQPQHF | TGTGCCAGCAGTCTGACTGAGAATCAGCCCCAGCATTTT
15 | - | TRBJ1-4 | TRBD1 | TRBV5-4 | CASSRGGAEGEKLFF | TGTGCCAGCAGCAGAGGGGGCGCGGAGGGAGAAAAACTGTTTTTT
15 | few | TRBJ1-2 | - | TRBV5-1 | CASSLGDDSSYGYTF | TGCGCCAGCAGCTTGGGGGATGACAGTTCATATGGCTACACCTTC
16 | - | TRBJ2-3 | TRBD2 | TRBV7-6 | CASSSRLAGGSDTQYF | TGTGCCAGCAGCTCAAGACTAGCGGGGGGATCAGATACGCAGTATTTT
13 | - | TRBJ1-1 | - | TRBV19 | CASRVQPRTEAFF | TGTGCCAGTAGGGTACAGCCTCGCACTGAAGCTTTCTTT
13 | few | TRBJ1-1 | - | TRBV7-6 | CASTPTVYTEAFF | TGTGCCAGCACCCCGACAGTTTATACTGAAGCTTTCTTT
13 | - | TRBJ1-1 | - | TRBV6-1 | CASSETWSLAAFF | TGTGCCAGCAGTGAAACTTGGTCTCTAGCGGCTTTCTTT
16 | - | TRBJ1-1 | - | TRBV7-8 | CASSLEGRGASTEAFF | TGTGCCAGCAGCTTAGAAGGGCGGGGGGCGAGCACTGAAGCTTTCTTT
16 | - | TRBJ2-7 | TRBD1 | TRBV9 | CASSVGGGASPYEQYF | TGTGCCAGCAGCGTAGGAGGGGGCGCCTCCCCCTACGAGCAGTACTTC
12 | - | TRBJ1-3 | - | TRBV12-3/TRBV12-4 | CASRPGGNTIYF | TGTGCCAGCAGACCGGGAGGAAACACCATATATTTT
14 | - | TRBJ1-5 | - | TRBV15 | CATRRGGGGQPQHF | TGTGCCACCAGAAGAGGGGGGGGTGGTCAGCCCCAGCATTTT
16 | few | TRBJ1-3 | - | TRBV10-3 | CAISGLGPGSGNTIYF | TGTGCCATCAGTGGTTTGGGGCCGGGTTCTGGAAACACCATATATTTT
13 | - | TRBJ2-7 | TRBD1 | TRBV5-1 | CASSATDRGEQYF | TGCGCCAGCAGCGCTACCGACAGGGGCGAGCAGTACTTC
16 | - | TRBJ2-5 | TRBD1 | TRBV7-9 | CASSLEGDRGFGTQYF | TGTGCCAGCAGCTTAGAGGGAGACAGGGGATTCGGGACCCAGTACTTC
14 | - | TRBJ2-7 | - | TRBV6-1 | CASSEIGRSYEQYF | TGTGCCAGCAGTGAAATCGGCAGGTCCTACGAGCAGTACTTC
15 | - | TRBJ2-3 | - | TRBV28 | CASSPVYAGSDTQYF | TGTGCCAGCAGTCCGGTATATGCGGGATCAGATACGCAGTATTTT
15 | - | TRBJ2-3 | - | TRBV18 | CASSPVGIILDTQYF | TGTGCCAGCTCACCAGTCGGGATCATCCTGGATACGCAGTATTTT
14 | medium-sized | TRBJ1-2 | - | TRBV6-5 | CASSYSSLEHGYTF | TGTGCCAGCAGTTACTCGAGTTTAGAGCATGGCTACACCTTC
15 | - | TRBJ1-4 | TRBD1 | TRBV4-2 | CASSQEGQGHEKLFF | TGTGCCAGCAGCCAAGAAGGACAGGGGCATGAAAAACTGTTTTTT
16 | - | TRBJ1-5 | TRBD1 | TRBV7-9 | CASSFYIGQGEQPQHF | TGTGCCAGCAGCTTCTACATAGGACAGGGGGAACAGCCCCAGCATTTT
14 | - | TRBJ1-2 | - | TRBV13 | CASSLDRGNYGYTF | TGTGCCAGCAGCTTAGACCGGGGAAACTATGGCTACACCTTC
14 | once | TRBJ2-5 | - | TRBV7-2 | CASSQGRGQETQYF | TGTGCCAGCAGCCAGGGTAGGGGCCAAGAGACCCAGTACTTC